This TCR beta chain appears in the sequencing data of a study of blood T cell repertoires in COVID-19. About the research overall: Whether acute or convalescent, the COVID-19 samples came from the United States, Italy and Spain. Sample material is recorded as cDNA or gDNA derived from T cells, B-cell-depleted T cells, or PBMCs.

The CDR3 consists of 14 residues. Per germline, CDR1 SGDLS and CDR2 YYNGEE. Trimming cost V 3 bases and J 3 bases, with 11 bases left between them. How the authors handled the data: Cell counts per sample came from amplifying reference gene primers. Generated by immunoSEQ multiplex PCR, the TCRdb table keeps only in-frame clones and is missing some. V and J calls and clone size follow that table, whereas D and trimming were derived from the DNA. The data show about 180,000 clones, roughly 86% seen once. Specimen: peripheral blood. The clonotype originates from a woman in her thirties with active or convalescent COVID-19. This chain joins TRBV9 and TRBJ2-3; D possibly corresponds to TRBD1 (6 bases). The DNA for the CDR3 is TGTGCCAGCAGCGCCGACAGGCCGACAGATACGCAGTATTTT. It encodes CASSADRPTDTQYF.